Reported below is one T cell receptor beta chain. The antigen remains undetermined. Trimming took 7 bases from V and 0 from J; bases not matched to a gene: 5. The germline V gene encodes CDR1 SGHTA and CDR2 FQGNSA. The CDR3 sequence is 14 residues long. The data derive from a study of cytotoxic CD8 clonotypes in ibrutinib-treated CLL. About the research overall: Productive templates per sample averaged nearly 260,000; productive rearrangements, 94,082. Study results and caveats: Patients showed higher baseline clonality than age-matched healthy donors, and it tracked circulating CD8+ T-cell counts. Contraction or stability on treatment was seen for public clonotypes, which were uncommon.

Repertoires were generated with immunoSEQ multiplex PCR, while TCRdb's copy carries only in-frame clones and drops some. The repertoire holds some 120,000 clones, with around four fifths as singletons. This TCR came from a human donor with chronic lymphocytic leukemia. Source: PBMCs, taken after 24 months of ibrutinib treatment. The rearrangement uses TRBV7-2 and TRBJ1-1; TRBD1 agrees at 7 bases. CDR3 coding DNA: TGTGCCAGCACCGTGGACAGGTTGAACACTGAAGCTTTCTTT. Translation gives CASTVDRLNTEAFF.